This T cell receptor beta chain originates from a study of beta chain features in type 1 diabetes. Study in general: All samples together contributed 107,917,701 sorted cells for examination. General study points: Within each of all four CD4+ subsets, Type 1 diabetes patients had TCRB CDR3s that were moderately but significantly shorter.

This clone was recorded a few times. Its antigen is not identified. Expressed TCRB transcripts were sequenced because the entire RNA isolate underwent reverse transcription. Sequencing used immunoSEQ multiplex PCR; TCRdb keeps in-frame clones, though not all of them. The sample lists roughly 150,000 clones; around 7.8% were seen once. The CDR3 totals 16 residues. V shed 1 base and J shed 7 bases, with 18 bases lying between them. Germline V lookup: CDR1 SGHRS, CDR2 YFSETQ. V gene TRBV5-1 combines with J gene TRBJ2-1, with D tentatively TRBD1 (5 bases). The source of this sequence is a woman in her thirties or forties with type 1 diabetes. Input material: central memory CD4+ T cells from blood. The CDR3 DNA is TGCGCCAGCAGCTTGTCGGGCAGTGGACAATTTAATGAGCAGTTCTTC. It yields the protein CASSLSGSGQFNEQFF.